The present T cell receptor (beta chain) was sequenced within a study of T-cell memory formation after mild COVID-19. On the study more broadly: Across donors, TCR clusters were largely donor specific. General study results and limits: Later expanders leaned toward CD4+, whereas clones contracting from day 15 to 85 were balanced CD4/CD8. In pre-infection memory, a portion of responding clones appeared, which suggested that cross-reactive memory joined.

Germline CDR1 is DFQATT and CDR2 is SNEGSKA (reference sequence). The trim removed 2 bases at V and 10 bases at J, leaving 9 bases unmatched. This CDR3 contains 14 residues. In TCRdb, the 5' RACE reads were re-called with MiXCR into one record per CDR3 protein. The sample has roughly 620,000 distinct CDR3 sequences; around 17% are singletons. This clonotype was recorded at least ten times. Its specificity is unknown. This TCR derives from an adult woman who had mild COVID-19 (a few samples of this study predate the infection). Cell type and time point are not known. Sequences were obtained from PBMCs or a T cell subset sorted from them (not recorded which). The chain couples TRBV20-1 to TRBJ2-1, with TRBD2 matching over 9 bases. The CDR3 DNA reads TGCAGTGCTAGACGCCCTAGCGGGACTGGCGAGCAGTTCTTC. Its translation: CSARRPSGTGEQFF.